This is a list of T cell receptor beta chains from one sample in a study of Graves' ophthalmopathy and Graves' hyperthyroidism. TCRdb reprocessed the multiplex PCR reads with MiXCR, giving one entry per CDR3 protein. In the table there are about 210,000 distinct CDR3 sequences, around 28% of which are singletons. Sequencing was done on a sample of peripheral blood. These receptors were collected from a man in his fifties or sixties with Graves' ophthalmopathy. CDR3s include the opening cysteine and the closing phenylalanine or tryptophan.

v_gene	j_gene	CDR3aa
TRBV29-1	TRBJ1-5	CSVQDRDNQPQHF
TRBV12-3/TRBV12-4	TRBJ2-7	CASGQGASYEQYF
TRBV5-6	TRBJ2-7	CASSLELAGVREQYF
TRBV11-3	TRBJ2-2	CASSLRRGSTGELFF
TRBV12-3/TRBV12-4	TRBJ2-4	CASSVYGEDKNIQYF
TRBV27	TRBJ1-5	CASSISSDQPQHF
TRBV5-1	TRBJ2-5	CASSAGTAQETQYF
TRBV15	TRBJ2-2	CATSNTFGTSGNTGELFF
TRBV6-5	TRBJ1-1	CASILETVMNTEAFF
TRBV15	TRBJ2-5	CATSSLAGKGETQYF